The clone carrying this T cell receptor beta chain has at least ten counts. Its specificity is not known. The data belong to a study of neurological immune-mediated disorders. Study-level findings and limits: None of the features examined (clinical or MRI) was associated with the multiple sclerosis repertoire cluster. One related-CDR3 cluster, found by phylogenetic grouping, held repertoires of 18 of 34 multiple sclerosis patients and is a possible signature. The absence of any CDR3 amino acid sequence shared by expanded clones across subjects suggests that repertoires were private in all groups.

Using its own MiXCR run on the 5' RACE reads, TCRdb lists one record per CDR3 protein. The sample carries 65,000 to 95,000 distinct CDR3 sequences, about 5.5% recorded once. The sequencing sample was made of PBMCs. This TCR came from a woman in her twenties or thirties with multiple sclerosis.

This CDR3 reads CASSWIETQYF. For the CDR3, the DNA is TGTGCCAGCAGCTGGATAGAGACCCAGTACTTC. The gene calls are TRBV3-1 and TRBJ2-5; the D is unclear. The V and J ends lost 5 bases and 4 bases respectively, with 5 bases between them. The germline V gene encodes CDR1 LGHDT and CDR2 YNNKEL (reference sequence). This CDR3 region has 11 residues.